This T cell receptor (beta chain) was captured in a study of blood T cell repertoires in COVID-19. Study background: Italy, Spain and the United States were the sources of the convalescent and acute COVID-19 samples. Sample material is recorded as cDNA or gDNA derived from T cells, B-cell-depleted T cells, or PBMCs.

V was clipped by 7 bases and J by 5 bases; unmatched bases: 7. Germline CDR1 is MNHEY and CDR2 is SMNVEV (reference sequence). The CDR3 length is 15 residues. Under the authors' procedure: Amplification of reference gene primers provided the estimated nucleated cell counts. Some clones are missing from TCRdb's copy, which holds only in-frame ones; the method was immunoSEQ multiplex PCR. V and J calls plus clone size are reproduced from that table; the DNA served to infer D and trimming. The table lists about 120,000 clones, 80% to 90% of them singletons, with approximately 28% in the top ten. The chain carries TRBV27 and TRBJ2-1; 11 bases line up with TRBD2. The receptor was derived from a man in his 70s with active or convalescent COVID-19. Sequencing was carried out using peripheral blood. The CDR3 loop reads CASKTLAGVNNEQFF. CDR3 bases: TGTGCCAGCAAAACACTAGCGGGAGTCAACAATGAGCAGTTCTTC.